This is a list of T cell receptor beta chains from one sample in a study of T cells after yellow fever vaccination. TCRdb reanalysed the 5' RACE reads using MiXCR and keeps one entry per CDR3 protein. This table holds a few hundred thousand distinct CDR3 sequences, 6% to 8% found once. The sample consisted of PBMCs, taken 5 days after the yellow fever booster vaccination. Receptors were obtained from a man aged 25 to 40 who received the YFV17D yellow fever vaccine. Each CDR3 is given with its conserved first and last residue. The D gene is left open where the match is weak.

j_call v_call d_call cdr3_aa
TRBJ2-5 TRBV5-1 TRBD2 CASSRGSGAFQETQYF
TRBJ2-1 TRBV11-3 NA CASSLSPGYNEQFF
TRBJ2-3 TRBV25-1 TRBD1 CASSDWKGTGGNTDTQYF
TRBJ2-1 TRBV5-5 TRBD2 CASSLLLAGAYEQFF
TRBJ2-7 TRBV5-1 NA CASSLDSLRVEQYF
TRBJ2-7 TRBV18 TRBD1 CASYREGAMGEQYF
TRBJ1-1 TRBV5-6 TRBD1 CASSLGPRQGLNTEAFF
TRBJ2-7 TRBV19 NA CARSFEQYF
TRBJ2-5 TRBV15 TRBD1 CATSRDRDRGETQYF
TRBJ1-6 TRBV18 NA CASSPTGIAYNSPLHF
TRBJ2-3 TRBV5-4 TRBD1 CASSLQQGADTQYF
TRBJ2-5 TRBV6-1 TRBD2 CASRRTSGRLETQYF
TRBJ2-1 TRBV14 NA CASSQEGVGEQFF
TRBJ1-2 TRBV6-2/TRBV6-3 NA CASSYGDNGYTF
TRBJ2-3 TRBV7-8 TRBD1 CASSFTPPGQGSDTQYF
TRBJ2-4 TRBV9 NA CASSADWGVKNIQYF
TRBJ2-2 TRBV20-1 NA CSASRAGSNTGELFF
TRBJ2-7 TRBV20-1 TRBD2 CSAISGRRVYEQYF
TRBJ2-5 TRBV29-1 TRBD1 CSVGQRGLETQYF
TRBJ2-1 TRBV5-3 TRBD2 CARAALAGGYNEQFF
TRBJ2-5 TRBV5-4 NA CASSLMRGETQYF
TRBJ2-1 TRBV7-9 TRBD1 CASSPRQGDTYNEQFF
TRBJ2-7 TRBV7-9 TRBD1 CASSNAGTGYEQYF
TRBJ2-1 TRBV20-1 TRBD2 CSARDRLAGTYNEQFF
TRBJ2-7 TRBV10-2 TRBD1 CASRGQGTYEQYF
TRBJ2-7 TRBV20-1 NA CSAPSNTYEQYF
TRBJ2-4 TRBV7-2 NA CASSLRPLPTNIQYF
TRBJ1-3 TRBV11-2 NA CASSLNPDGRSGNTIYF
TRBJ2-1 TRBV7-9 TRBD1 CASSLGRTGYEQFF
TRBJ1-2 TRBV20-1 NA CSVRLLYGYTF
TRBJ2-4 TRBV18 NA CASSSDGLAKNIQYF
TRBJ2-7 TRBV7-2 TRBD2 CASGGGTYEQYF
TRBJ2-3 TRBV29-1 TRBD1 CSVELETGILSQYF
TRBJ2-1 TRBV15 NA CATSRYPGRLAANYTYNEQFF
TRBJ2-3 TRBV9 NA CASSRSGDTQYF
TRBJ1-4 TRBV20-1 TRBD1 CSASRGQPNEKLFF
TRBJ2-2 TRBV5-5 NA CASSLATGELFF
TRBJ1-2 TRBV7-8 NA CASSPEGAAGYTF
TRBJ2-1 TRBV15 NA CATSRELGEQFF
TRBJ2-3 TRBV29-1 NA CSVGYSSSTQYF
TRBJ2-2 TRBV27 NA CASSLQYTNGELFF
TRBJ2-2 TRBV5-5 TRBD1 CASSFQGAQTGELFF
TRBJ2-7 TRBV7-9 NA CASSLGGLREQYF
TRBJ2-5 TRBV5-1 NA CASSPDRDGTQYF
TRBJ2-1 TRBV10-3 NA CAISGTNQNNEQFF
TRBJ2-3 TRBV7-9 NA CASALWEFTDTQYF
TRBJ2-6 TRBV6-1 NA CASLTRSGANVLTF
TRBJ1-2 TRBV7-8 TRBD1 CASSFYTGGYGYTF
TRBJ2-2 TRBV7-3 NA CASSSRPGPGAGELFF
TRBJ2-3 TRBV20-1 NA CSARPGRYRTDTQYF
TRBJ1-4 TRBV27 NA CASSPGTAVEKLFF
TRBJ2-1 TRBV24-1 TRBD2 CATSAGWRASGIKVNEQFF
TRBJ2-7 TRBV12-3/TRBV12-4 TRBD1 CASSSYRGSYEQYF
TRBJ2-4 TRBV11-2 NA CASSPAETSEGRGGKNIQYF